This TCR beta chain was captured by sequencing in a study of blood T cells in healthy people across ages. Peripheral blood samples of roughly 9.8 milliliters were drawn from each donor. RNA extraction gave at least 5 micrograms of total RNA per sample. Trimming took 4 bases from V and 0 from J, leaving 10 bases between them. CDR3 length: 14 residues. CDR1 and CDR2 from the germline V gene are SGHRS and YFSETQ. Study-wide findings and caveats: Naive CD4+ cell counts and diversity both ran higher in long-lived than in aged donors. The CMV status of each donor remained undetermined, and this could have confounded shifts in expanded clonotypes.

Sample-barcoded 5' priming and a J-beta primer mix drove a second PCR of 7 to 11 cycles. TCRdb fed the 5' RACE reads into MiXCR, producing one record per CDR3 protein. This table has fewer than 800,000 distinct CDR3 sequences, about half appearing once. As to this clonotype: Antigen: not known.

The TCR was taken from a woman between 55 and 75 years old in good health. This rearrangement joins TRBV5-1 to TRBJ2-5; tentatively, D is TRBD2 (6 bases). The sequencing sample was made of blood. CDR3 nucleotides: TGCGCCAGCAGCCGGGAGTTAAACCAAGAGACCCAGTACTTC. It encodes CASSRELNQETQYF.